The text below deals with one TCR beta chain. This entry belongs to a study of T cells in tuberculosis. The wider study: Sequenced TCRs come from CD1B-GMM tetramer-binding T cells.

V shed 5 bases, J shed 2 bases, and the junction held 4 bases outside the gene matches. There are 15 residues in the CDR3. The V gene's germline CDR1 is SGHTS and CDR2 YDEGEE. The table came from immunoSEQ multiplex PCR; TCRdb's copy has only in-frame clones and leaves some out. The sample has around 38,000 clones; about 93% are singletons. The specimen was PBMCs. This chain links TRBV5-8 with TRBJ2-1; 10 positions match TRBD2. The origin of this receptor is a donor aged 10 to 29 with latent tuberculosis or without tuberculosis infection. The CDR3 DNA is TGTGCCAGCAGAACTAGCGGGGTGGCCTACAATGAGCAGTTCTTC. Amino acids: CASRTSGVAYNEQFF.